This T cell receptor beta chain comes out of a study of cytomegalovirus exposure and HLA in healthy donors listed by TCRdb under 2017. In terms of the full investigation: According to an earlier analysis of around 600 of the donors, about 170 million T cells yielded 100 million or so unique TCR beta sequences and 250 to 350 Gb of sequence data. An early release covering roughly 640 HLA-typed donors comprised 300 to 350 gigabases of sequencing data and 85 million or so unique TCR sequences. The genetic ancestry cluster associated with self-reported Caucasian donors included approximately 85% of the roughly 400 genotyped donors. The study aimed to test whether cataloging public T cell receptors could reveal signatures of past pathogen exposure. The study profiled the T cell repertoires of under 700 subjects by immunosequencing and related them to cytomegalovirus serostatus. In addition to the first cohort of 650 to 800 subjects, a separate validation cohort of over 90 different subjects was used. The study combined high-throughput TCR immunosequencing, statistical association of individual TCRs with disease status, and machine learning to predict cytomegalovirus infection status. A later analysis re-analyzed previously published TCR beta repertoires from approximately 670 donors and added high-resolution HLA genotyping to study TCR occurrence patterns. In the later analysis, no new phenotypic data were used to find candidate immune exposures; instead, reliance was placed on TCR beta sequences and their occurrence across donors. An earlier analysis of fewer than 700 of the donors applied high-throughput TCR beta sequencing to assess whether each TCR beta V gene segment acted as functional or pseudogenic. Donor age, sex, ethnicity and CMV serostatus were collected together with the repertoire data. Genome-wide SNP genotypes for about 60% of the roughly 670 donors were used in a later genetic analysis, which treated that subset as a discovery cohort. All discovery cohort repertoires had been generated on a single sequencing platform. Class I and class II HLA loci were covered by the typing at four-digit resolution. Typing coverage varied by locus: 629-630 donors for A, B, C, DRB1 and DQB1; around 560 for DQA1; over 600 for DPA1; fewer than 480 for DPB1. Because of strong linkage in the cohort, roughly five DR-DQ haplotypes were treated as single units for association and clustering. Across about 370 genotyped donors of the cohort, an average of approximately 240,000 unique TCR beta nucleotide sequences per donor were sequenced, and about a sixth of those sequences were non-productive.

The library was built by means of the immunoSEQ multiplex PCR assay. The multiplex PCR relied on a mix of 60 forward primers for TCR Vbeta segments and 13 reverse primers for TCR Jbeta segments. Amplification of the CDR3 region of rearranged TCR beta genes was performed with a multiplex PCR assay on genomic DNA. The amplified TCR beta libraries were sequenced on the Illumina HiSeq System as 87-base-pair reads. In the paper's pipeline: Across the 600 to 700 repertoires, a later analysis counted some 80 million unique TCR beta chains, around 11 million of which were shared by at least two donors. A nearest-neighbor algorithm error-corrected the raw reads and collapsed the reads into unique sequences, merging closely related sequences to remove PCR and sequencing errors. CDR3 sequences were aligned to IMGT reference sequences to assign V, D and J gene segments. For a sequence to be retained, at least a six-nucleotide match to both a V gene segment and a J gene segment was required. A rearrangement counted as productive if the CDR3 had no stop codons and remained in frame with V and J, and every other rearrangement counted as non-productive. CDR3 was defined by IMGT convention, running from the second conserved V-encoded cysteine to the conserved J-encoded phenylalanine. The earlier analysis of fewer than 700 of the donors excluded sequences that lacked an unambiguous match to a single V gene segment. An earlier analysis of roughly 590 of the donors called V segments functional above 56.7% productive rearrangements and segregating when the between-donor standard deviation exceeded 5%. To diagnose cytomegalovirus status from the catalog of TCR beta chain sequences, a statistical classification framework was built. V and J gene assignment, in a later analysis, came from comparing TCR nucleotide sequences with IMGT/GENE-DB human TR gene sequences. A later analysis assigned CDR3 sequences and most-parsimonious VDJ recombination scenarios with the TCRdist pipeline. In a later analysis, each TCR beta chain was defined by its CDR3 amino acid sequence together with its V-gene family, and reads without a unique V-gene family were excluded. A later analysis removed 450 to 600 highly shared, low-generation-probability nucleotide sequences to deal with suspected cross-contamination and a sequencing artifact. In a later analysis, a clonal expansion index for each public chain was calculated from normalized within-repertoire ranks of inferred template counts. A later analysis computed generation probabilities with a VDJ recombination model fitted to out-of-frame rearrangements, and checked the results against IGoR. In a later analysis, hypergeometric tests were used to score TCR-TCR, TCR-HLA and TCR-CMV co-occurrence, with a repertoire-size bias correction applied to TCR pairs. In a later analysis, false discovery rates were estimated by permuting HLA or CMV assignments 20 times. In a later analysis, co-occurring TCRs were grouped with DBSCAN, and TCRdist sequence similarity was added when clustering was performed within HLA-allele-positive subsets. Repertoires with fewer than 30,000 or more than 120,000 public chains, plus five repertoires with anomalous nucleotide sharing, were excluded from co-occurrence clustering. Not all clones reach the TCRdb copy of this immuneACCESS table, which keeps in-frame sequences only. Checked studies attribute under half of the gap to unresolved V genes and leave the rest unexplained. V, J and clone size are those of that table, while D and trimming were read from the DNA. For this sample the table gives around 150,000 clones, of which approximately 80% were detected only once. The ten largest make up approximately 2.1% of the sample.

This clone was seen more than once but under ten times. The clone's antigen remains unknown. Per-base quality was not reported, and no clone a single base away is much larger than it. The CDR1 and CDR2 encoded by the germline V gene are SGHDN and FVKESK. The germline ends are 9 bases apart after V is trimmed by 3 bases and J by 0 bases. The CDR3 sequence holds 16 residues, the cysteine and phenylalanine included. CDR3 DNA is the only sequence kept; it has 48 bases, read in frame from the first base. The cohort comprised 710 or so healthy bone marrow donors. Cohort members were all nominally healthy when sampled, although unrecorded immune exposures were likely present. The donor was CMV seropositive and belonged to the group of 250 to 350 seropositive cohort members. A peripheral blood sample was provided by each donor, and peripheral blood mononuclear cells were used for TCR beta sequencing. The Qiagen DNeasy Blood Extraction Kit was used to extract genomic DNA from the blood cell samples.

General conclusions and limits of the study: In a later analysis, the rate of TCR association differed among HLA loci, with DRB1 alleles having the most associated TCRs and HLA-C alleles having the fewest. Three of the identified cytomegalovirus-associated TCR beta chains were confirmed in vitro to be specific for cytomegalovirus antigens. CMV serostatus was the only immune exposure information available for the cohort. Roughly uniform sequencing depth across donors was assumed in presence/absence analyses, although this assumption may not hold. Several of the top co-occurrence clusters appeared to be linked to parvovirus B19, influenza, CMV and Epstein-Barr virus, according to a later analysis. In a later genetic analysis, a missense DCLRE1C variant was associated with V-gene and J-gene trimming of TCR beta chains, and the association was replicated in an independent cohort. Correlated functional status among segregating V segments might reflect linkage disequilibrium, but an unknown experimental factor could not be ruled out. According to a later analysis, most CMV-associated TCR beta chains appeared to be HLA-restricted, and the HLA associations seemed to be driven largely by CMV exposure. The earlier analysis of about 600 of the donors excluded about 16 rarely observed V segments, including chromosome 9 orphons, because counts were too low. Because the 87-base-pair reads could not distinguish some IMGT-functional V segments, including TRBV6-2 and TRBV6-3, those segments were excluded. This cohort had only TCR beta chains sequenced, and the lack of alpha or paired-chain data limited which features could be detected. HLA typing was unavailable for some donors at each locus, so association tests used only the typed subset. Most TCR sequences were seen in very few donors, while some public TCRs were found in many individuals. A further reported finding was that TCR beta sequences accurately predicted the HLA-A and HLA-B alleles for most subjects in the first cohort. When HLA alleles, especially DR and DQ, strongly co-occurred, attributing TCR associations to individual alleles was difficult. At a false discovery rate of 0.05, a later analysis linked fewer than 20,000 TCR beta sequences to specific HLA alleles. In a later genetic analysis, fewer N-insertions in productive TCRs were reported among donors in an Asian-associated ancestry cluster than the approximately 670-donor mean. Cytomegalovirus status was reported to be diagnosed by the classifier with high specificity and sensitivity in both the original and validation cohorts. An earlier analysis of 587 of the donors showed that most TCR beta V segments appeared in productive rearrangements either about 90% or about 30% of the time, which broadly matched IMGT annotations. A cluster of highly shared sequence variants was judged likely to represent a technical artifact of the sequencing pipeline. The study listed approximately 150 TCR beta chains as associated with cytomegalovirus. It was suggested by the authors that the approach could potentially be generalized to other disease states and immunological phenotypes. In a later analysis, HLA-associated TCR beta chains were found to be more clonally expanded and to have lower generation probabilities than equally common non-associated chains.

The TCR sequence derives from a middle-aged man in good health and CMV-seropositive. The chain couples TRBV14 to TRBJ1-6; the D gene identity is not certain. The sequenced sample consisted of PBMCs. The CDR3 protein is CASSQRKSSYNSPLHF. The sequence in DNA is TGTGCCAGCAGCCAGCGAAAGAGCTCCTATAATTCACCCCTCCACTTT.